One and the same sample provided the 2 T cell receptor beta chains below, sequenced in a study of blood T cell repertoires in COVID-19. Clones were sequenced by immunoSEQ multiplex PCR, and TCRdb holds only the in-frame ones, with some missing. The repertoire holds fewer than 500,000 clones, roughly 80% seen once, with approximately 1% in the top ten. Sequencing was carried out using peripheral blood. These receptors all come from a human donor with acute or convalescent COVID-19. The donor label of this sample is uncertain.

The J gene is TRBJ1-2, the V gene TRBV10-3, with a weak D call TRBD1 (5 bases). V shed 3 bases and J shed 1 base, with 9 bases lying between them. Per the germline V gene, CDR1 is ENHRY and CDR2 is SYGVKD. The CDR3 runs 14 residues. The CDR3 nucleotides read TGTGCCATCAGTGATCAAGGGGTTAACTATGGCTACACCTTC. Amino acid sequence: CAISDQGVNYGYTF.

The chain has TRBV5-1 and TRBJ1-2; 7 bases are shared with TRBD1. Trimming at V came to 6 bases and at J to 2 bases, leaving 4 bases not matched to a gene. CDR1 is SGHRS and CDR2 is YFSETQ in the germline V gene. This CDR3 contains 13 residues. CDR3 bases: TGCGCCAGCACAGGGACAGCAAACTATGGCTACACCTTC. This encodes CASTGTANYGYTF.